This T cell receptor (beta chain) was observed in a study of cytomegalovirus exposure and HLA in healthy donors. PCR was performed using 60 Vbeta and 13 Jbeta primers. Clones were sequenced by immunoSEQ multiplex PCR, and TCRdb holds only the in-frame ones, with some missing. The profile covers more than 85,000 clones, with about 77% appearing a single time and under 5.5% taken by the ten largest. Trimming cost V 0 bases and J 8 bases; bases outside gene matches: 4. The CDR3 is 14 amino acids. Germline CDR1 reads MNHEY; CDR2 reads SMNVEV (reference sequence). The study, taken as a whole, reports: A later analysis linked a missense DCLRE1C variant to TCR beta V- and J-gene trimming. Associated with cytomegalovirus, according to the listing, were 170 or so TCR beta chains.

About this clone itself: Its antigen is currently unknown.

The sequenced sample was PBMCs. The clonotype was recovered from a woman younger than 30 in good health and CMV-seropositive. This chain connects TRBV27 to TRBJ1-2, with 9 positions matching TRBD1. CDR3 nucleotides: TGTGCCAGCAGTTTATCACAGGGGGCGGTCGGCTACACCTTC. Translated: CASSLSQGAVGYTF.